The rows below give T cell receptor beta chains drawn from one sample of a study of PD-1 blockade in mismatch repair-deficient tumors. Here immunoSEQ multiplex PCR was the method, and the copy in TCRdb shows in-frame clones only, minus some. The sample includes under 95,000 clones, approximately 78% of them seen just once. The sample here was peripheral blood, taken 44 weeks after starting pembrolizumab. Receptors originate from an adult with mismatch repair-deficient cancer. CDR3s include the opening cysteine and the closing phenylalanine or tryptophan. D genes are given only for firm matches. Expanded clones get a size class; other rows say once, few or many, or leave the size out.

len	v_gene	j_gene	abundance	d_gene	CDR3nt	CDR3aa
13	TRBV19	TRBJ2-7	few	-	TGTGCCAGTAGTATACTGTTGGGGTACGAGCAGTACTTC	CASSILLGYEQYF
15	TRBV7-8	TRBJ2-1	-	TRBD2	TGTGCCAGCAGCTTAGAACTAGCGGGAGGGAATGAGCAGTTCTTC	CASSLELAGGNEQFF
15	TRBV9	TRBJ2-1	few	-	TGTGCCAGCAGCCCGAGGACTGCCTCCTACAATGAGCAGTTCTTC	CASSPRTASYNEQFF
13	TRBV6-5	TRBJ1-1	-	-	TGTGCCAGCAGGCAACAGGTGAACACTGAAGCTTTCTTT	CASRQQVNTEAFF
14	TRBV11-1	TRBJ2-5	-	-	TGTGCCAGCAGCCCGCGACTTGCCGGGGAGACCCAGTACTTC	CASSPRLAGETQYF
18	TRBV9	TRBJ2-6	-	TRBD2	TGTGCCAGCAGCGTAAGTCTAGCGGGACCCCTCTGGGCCAACGTCCTGACTTTC	CASSVSLAGPLWANVLTF
15	TRBV5-4	TRBJ2-3	-	-	TGTGCCAGCAGCTTGAAAGCAGGGTTCACAGATACGCAGTATTTT	CASSLKAGFTDTQYF
15	TRBV5-1	TRBJ2-1	-	TRBD2	TGCGCCAGCAGCATCGGGGGGAGCTCCTACAATGAGCAGTTCTTC	CASSIGGSSYNEQFF
17	TRBV11-2	TRBJ2-5	-	TRBD2	TGTGCCAGCAGCCTTTCAGGGCGACTAGCGGGGCAAGAGACCCAGTACTTC	CASSLSGRLAGQETQYF
13	TRBV14	TRBJ2-7	-	-	TGTGCCAGCAGCCAAGACACAGCCTACGAGCAGTACTTC	CASSQDTAYEQYF
13	TRBV6-1	TRBJ1-5	-	-	TGTGCCAGCAGTGAAGGGTTCAATCAGCCCCAGCATTTT	CASSEGFNQPQHF
17	TRBV9	TRBJ2-1	-	TRBD2	TGTGCCAGCAGAGGAGGGGGATTAGCGGGAGAGGGCAATGAGCAGTTCTTC	CASRGGGLAGEGNEQFF
15	TRBV6-1	TRBJ2-4	-	-	TGTGCCAGCAGTACTGGGGGGGGAGGGGGAAACATTCAGTACTTC	CASSTGGGGGNIQYF
15	TRBV19	TRBJ1-2	-	-	TGTGCCACCAAACCCCAGGACGGATCTAACTATGGCTACACCTTC	CATKPQDGSNYGYTF
15	TRBV18	TRBJ2-7	-	TRBD2	TGTGCCAGCTCAGAATTCTCTAGCGGGGGGAACGAGCAGTACTTC	CASSEFSSGGNEQYF
14	TRBV19	TRBJ2-7	-	TRBD1	TGTGCCAGTAGTATCCGGGACAGCTCCTACGAGCAGTACTTC	CASSIRDSSYEQYF
13	TRBV19	TRBJ2-7	-	TRBD1	TGTGCCAGTAGTCAGACAGGGGTCTACGAGCAGTACTTC	CASSQTGVYEQYF
15	TRBV19	TRBJ2-1	-	-	TGTGCCAGTAGTATAGTTAGGGACGCCGGCGATGAGCAGTTCTTC	CASSIVRDAGDEQFF
14	TRBV29-1	TRBJ2-7	-	TRBD1	TGCAGCGTTGACTTAGGACAGGGGCTTTACGAGCAGTACTTC	CSVDLGQGLYEQYF